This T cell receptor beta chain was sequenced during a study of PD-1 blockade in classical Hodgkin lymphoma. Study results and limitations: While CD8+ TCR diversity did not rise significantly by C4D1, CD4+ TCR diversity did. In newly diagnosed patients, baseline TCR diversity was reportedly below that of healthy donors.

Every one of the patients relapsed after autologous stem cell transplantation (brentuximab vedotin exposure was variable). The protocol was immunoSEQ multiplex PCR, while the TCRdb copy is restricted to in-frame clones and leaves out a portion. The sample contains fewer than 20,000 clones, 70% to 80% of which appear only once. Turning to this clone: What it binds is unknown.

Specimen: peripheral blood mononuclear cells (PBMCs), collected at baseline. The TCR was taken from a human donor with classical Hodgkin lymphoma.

The CDR3 nucleotides are TGTGCCAGCAGCTTAGCCCTGGGACGGCCTGTCGAGCAGTACTTC. Protein product: CASSLALGRPVEQYF. The J gene is TRBJ2-7, the V gene TRBV7-8; D may be TRBD1 or TRBD2 (5 bases each). From germline, CDR1 is SGHVS and CDR2 FQNEAQ. The length of the CDR3 is 15 residues. Trimming removed 0 bases at V and 6 bases at J, with 15 bases between.